A selection of T cell receptor beta chains follows, all from one sample in a study of cytomegalovirus exposure and HLA in healthy donors. Measured with immunoSEQ multiplex PCR; TCRdb has only the in-frame clones, and not every one. The sample has roughly 140,000 clones, 80% seen once. Sequencing used PBMCs. These TCRs come from a male donor in good health and CMV-seronegative. Both conserved end residues are part of each CDR3. D genes are given only for firm matches. Only part of the rows carry a size: once, few, many, or a class if the clone is expanded.

cdr3_length,clone_size,d_call,v_call,j_call,cdr3_nt,cdr3_aa
14,few,-,TRBV25-1,TRBJ1-1,TGTGCCAGCAGTGTTGGCGGGACCCAACTGAAAGCTTTCTTT,CASSVGGTQLKAFF
18,-,-,TRBV4-3,TRBJ2-6,TGCGCCAGCAGCCAAGGTGCATTAAGGGGGTCTGGGGCCAACGTCCTGACTTTC,CASSQGALRGSGANVLTF
11,-,-,TRBV5-5,TRBJ2-3,TGTGCCAGCGCCCTCGGGGATACGCAGTATTTT,CASALGDTQYF
15,once,-,TRBV30,TRBJ2-6,TGTGCCTGGAGTGTACGGGGGACTGGGGCCAACGTCCTGACTTTC,CAWSVRGTGANVLTF
17,-,TRBD2,TRBV7-2,TRBJ2-7,TGTGCCAGCAGCTCAACCGTCCGCGGGGGGTTGATCCACGAGCAGTACTTC,CASSSTVRGGLIHEQYF
15,few,-,TRBV19,TRBJ1-1,TGTGCCAGTAGTAAAGGGGAGGTCAGATACACTGAAGCTTTCTTT,CASSKGEVRYTEAFF
16,-,TRBD1,TRBV5-1,TRBJ1-4,TGCGCCAGCAGCGTGGAAGGGGGCGCAACTAATGAAAAACTGTTTTTT,CASSVEGGATNEKLFF
13,-,-,TRBV7-2,TRBJ1-2,TGTGCCAGCAGCCGCGATAGGTCCGGGGGCTACACCTTC,CASSRDRSGGYTF
13,-,-,TRBV21-1,TRBJ1-2,TGTGGAGTGGGGGGGGAATCCAACTATGGCTACACCTTC,CGVGGESNYGYTF
15,-,-,TRBV19,TRBJ1-2,TGTGCCAGTACCTTTGGTGTCGGGGGACCGGGGGGCTACACCTTC,CASTFGVGGPGGYTF
12,-,TRBD1,TRBV30,TRBJ2-7,TGTGCCTGCCGGGACAGCTCCTACGAGCAGTACTTC,CACRDSSYEQYF
16,once,-,TRBV27,TRBJ2-1,TGTGCCAGCAGTTCGCAATACCATCCGCCTAACAATGAGCAGTTCTTC,CASSSQYHPPNNEQFF
17,-,-,TRBV4-1,TRBJ1-6,TGCGCCAGCAGCCAGGTTTTGAGCAGGGGCTTTTGGTCACCCCTCCACTTT,CASSQVLSRGFWSPLHF
15,-,TRBD2,TRBV2,TRBJ2-7,TGTGCCAGCCGTCGACCGGGACTAGCGGGTTACGAGCAGTACTTC,CASRRPGLAGYEQYF
14,-,TRBD1,TRBV6-5,TRBJ2-1,TGTGCCAGCAGCCACGGACAGGGGCGGGGGCCGCAGTTCTTC,CASSHGQGRGPQFF
14,-,TRBD1,TRBV7-3,TRBJ2-7,TGTGCCAGCAGTTTGGACAGGTTCTCCTACGAGCAGTACTTC,CASSLDRFSYEQYF
14,-,TRBD2,TRBV6-4,TRBJ2-2,TGTGCCAGCAGGACTAGCGGGGGCTCCGGGGAGCTGTTTTTT,CASRTSGGSGELFF
16,few,TRBD2,TRBV2,TRBJ2-2,TGTGCCAGCAGTGATCGTCTAGCGGGGAACACCGGGGAGCTGTTTTTT,CASSDRLAGNTGELFF
13,-,TRBD1,TRBV6-5,TRBJ1-2,TGTGCCAGCAGTCAACAGGGGCGCTATGGCTACACCTTC,CASSQQGRYGYTF
14,-,-,TRBV18,TRBJ2-7,TGTGCCAGCTCCCCCCTGGCCTTCTCCTACGAGCAGTACTTC,CASSPLAFSYEQYF
16,-,-,TRBV5-6,TRBJ1-1,TGTGCCAGCAGCTTGGGATTAGGGGGGGTGAACACTGAAGCTTTCTTT,CASSLGLGGVNTEAFF
17,-,TRBD2,TRBV9,TRBJ2-1,TGTGCCAGCAGCTCGAAGACTAGCGTCGTTTACTACAATGAGCAGTTCTTC,CASSSKTSVVYYNEQFF
14,-,TRBD1,TRBV28,TRBJ1-5,TGTGCCAGCAGCACCGGGACAGGGTGGCAGCCCCAGCATTTT,CASSTGTGWQPQHF
12,-,-,TRBV5-4,TRBJ2-1,TGTGCCAGCAGCTTGGACCAGGGTGAGCAGTTCTTC,CASSLDQGEQFF
14,few,-,TRBV5-4,TRBJ2-3,TGTGCCAGCAGGGCGGGCGTTAGCACAGATACGCAGTATTTT,CASRAGVSTDTQYF
17,once,-,TRBV4-3,TRBJ1-2,TGCGCCAGCAGCCAAGATTACGGGCAGGGTGTTAACTATGGCTACACCTTC,CASSQDYGQGVNYGYTF
13,once,-,TRBV6-6,TRBJ1-2,TGTGCCAGCAGTTCTCGACAGGATGGTGGCTACACCTTC,CASSSRQDGGYTF
16,-,TRBD1,TRBV28,TRBJ1-2,TGTGCCAGCAACTCAATCGCCTACGACAGGGCCTATGGCTACACCTTC,CASNSIAYDRAYGYTF
15,once,TRBD1,TRBV18,TRBJ2-7,TGTGCCAGCTCAGAGTCCGGGACAGGTGCCTACGAGCAGTACTTC,CASSESGTGAYEQYF
12,-,-,TRBV5-1,TRBJ2-1,TGCGCCAGCAGCTTGTCGGGCAATGAGCAGTTCTTC,CASSLSGNEQFF
14,few,-,TRBV5-1,TRBJ2-7,TGCGCCAGCAGCTTGGGACAGGCCGCCTACGAGCAGTACTTC,CASSLGQAAYEQYF
14,-,TRBD1,TRBV6-5,TRBJ1-1,TGTGCCAGCAGTTTCGACAGGGAACGATTTCTAGCTTTCTTT,CASSFDRERFLAFF
15,-,-,TRBV4-3,TRBJ1-4,TGCGCCAGCAGCCCCCAGGTACAGGCTAATGAAAAACTGTTTTTT,CASSPQVQANEKLFF
15,-,TRBD1,TRBV28,TRBJ1-4,TGTGCCAGCAGCCAGGGGGGACAGTCAAATGAAAAACTGTTTTTT,CASSQGGQSNEKLFF
14,-,-,TRBV18,TRBJ1-3,TGTGCCAGCTCACCTTCAGGGGATGGAAACACCATATATTTT,CASSPSGDGNTIYF
15,few,-,TRBV15,TRBJ2-1,TGTGCCACCAGCTATAGTCAGGGCAGGTTGGATGAGCAGTTCTTC,CATSYSQGRLDEQFF
15,-,-,TRBV4-2,TRBJ2-5,TGTGCCAGCAGCCAAGATATGGGGGCCCGGGAGACCCAGTACTTC,CASSQDMGARETQYF
13,-,TRBD1,TRBV14,TRBJ2-1,TGTGCCAGCAGGAAGGACAGGTACAATGAGCAGTTCTTC,CASRKDRYNEQFF
16,-,-,TRBV25-1,TRBJ1-3,TGTGCCAGCAGTGAACTACCTCCGAGCTCTGGAAACACCATATATTTT,CASSELPPSSGNTIYF
15,-,-,TRBV9,TRBJ1-2,TGTGCCAGCAGCGTAGACCCAGGGATCAACTATGGCTACACCTTC,CASSVDPGINYGYTF
16,-,TRBD2,TRBV30,TRBJ2-3,TGTGCCTGGAGTGTACGGGGAAGCGGGGGGGCATTTCGGCAGTATTTT,CAWSVRGSGGAFRQYF